Listed below are T cell receptor beta chains from one sample, sequenced in a study of blood T cell repertoires in COVID-19. The data were produced by immunoSEQ multiplex PCR, yet TCRdb's version contains in-frame clones alone and is incomplete. The sample includes about 210,000 clones, approximately 81% of them seen just once. Sequencing was carried out using peripheral blood. The receptors stem from a woman older than 75 with COVID-19, enrolled during active disease. Each CDR3 is given with its conserved first and last residue. The D gene is left open where the match is weak. Clone size is stated in some rows and not others, as once, few, many or a class when expanded.

j_gene | abundance | d_gene | v_gene | CDR3aa | CDR3nt
TRBJ1-1 | NA | TRBD1 | TRBV5-1 | CASSDRTGGHTEAFF | TGCGCCAGCAGCGATCGGACAGGGGGGCACACTGAAGCTTTCTTT
TRBJ1-5 | NA | TRBD1 | TRBV9 | CASSVTDREDQPQHF | TGTGCCAGCAGCGTAACCGACAGGGAGGATCAGCCCCAGCATTTT
TRBJ1-6 | NA | TRBD1 | TRBV7-6 | CASSFSGQGNSPLHF | TGTGCCAGCAGCTTTTCGGGACAGGGAAATTCACCCCTCCACTTT
TRBJ2-3 | NA | NA | TRBV4-1 | CASSRSGEADTQYF | TGCGCCAGCAGCCGTTCGGGAGAGGCCGATACGCAGTATTTT
TRBJ1-5 | NA | NA | TRBV2 | CASSIKQTHQPQHF | TGTGCCAGCAGCATTAAACAGACCCATCAGCCCCAGCATTTT
TRBJ1-2 | NA | NA | TRBV27 | CASSLGPGPNYGYTF | TGTGCCAGCAGTTTAGGGCCAGGGCCTAACTATGGCTACACCTTC
TRBJ2-3 | NA | TRBD2 | TRBV24-1 | CATSDPRIGLAGGPDTQYF | TGTGCCACCAGTGATCCTCGTATTGGACTAGCGGGGGGGCCGGATACGCAGTATTTT
TRBJ1-5 | NA | NA | TRBV12-3/TRBV12-4 | CASRFSENQPQHF | TGTGCCAGCAGGTTCTCCGAGAATCAGCCCCAGCATTTT
TRBJ2-3 | NA | NA | TRBV5-3 | CARSTGASTDTQYF | TGTGCCAGAAGCACTGGAGCCAGCACAGATACGCAGTATTTT
TRBJ2-7 | NA | TRBD1 | TRBV6-5 | CASSYSWTGDEQYF | TGTGCCAGCAGTTACTCCTGGACAGGGGACGAGCAGTACTTC
TRBJ2-1 | NA | TRBD2 | TRBV19 | CASGTSGGRGNEQFF | TGTGCCAGTGGGACTAGCGGGGGAAGGGGTAATGAGCAGTTCTTC
TRBJ1-5 | NA | TRBD1 | TRBV18 | CASSPAGQGIQPQHF | TGTGCCAGCTCACCTGCGGGACAGGGCATTCAGCCCCAGCATTTT
TRBJ1-1 | NA | TRBD1 | TRBV2 | CASRTGELVTEAFF | TGTGCCAGCAGGACAGGGGAATTGGTGACTGAAGCTTTCTTT
TRBJ2-7 | NA | NA | TRBV3-1/TRBV3-2 | CASSRGYEQYF | TGTGCCAGCAGTCGGGGCTACGAGCAGTACTTC
TRBJ1-2 | NA | NA | TRBV19 | CASNDLSGDGYTF | TGTGCCAGTAACGATTTATCGGGGGATGGCTACACCTTC
TRBJ1-4 | NA | TRBD1 | TRBV29-1 | CSVARNRGNEKLFF | TGCAGCGTCGCCCGAAACAGGGGTAATGAAAAACTGTTTTTT
TRBJ2-1 | NA | NA | TRBV9 | CASSLRVLDNEQFF | TGTGCCAGCAGCCTTAGAGTTCTGGACAATGAGCAGTTCTTC
TRBJ1-2 | NA | TRBD1 | TRBV5-4 | CASSLRQGWGYTF | TGTGCCAGCAGCTTAAGACAGGGATGGGGCTACACCTTC
TRBJ1-5 | NA | NA | TRBV27 | CASSSDSMMQPQHF | TGTGCCAGCAGTTCAGACAGTATGATGCAGCCCCAGCATTTT
TRBJ2-3 | NA | TRBD2 | TRBV28 | CASTPWGSGGTVDTQYF | TGTGCCAGCACCCCATGGGGTAGCGGGGGGACCGTAGATACGCAGTATTTT
TRBJ1-2 | NA | NA | TRBV2 | CASSGMGGEVFGYTF | TGTGCCAGCAGTGGAATGGGAGGGGAGGTATTTGGCTACACCTTC
TRBJ1-4 | NA | TRBD1 | TRBV29-1 | CSVEAGGSNEKLFF | TGCAGCGTTGAGGCAGGGGGTTCTAATGAAAAACTGTTTTTT
TRBJ2-1 | NA | NA | TRBV18 | CASSPGQLGAYNEQFF | TGTGCCAGCTCACCAGGGCAGCTCGGGGCCTACAATGAGCAGTTCTTC
TRBJ1-5 | NA | NA | TRBV14 | CASSQGGSNQPQHF | TGTGCCAGCAGCCAAGGAGGTAGCAATCAGCCCCAGCATTTT
TRBJ2-7 | NA | TRBD2 | TRBV7-2 | CASSLERGSSYEQYF | TGTGCCAGCAGCTTAGAGCGGGGGAGCTCCTACGAGCAGTACTTC
TRBJ2-1 | NA | NA | TRBV20-1 | CSASQTYEQFF | TGCAGTGCTAGTCAAACTTATGAGCAGTTCTTC
TRBJ1-2 | NA | NA | TRBV5-8 | CASSSPGVSYGYTF | TGTGCCAGCAGCTCCCCGGGGGTTTCCTATGGCTACACCTTC
TRBJ1-4 | NA | NA | TRBV3-1/TRBV3-2 | CASSQQGAEKLFF | TGTGCCAGCAGCCAACAAGGGGCTGAAAAACTGTTTTTT
TRBJ2-1 | NA | TRBD1 | TRBV3-1/TRBV3-2 | CASSQDRMTGPSSPFF | TGTGCCAGCAGCCAAGATCGGATGACAGGGCCATCTTCCCCGTTCTTC
TRBJ2-3 | NA | TRBD1 | TRBV7-9 | CASSLKGTGRTDTQYF | TGTGCCAGCAGCTTAAAAGGGACAGGGCGCACAGATACGCAGTATTTT
TRBJ2-1 | NA | TRBD1 | TRBV6-1 | CASSEWDRGRGYHEQFF | TGTGCCAGCAGTGAATGGGACAGGGGCCGGGGATATCATGAGCAGTTCTTC
TRBJ1-2 | NA | TRBD1 | TRBV24-1 | CATSDFRGGSYGYTF | TGTGCCACCAGTGATTTCCGAGGGGGCTCGTATGGCTACACCTTC
TRBJ1-6 | once | TRBD1 | TRBV6-6 | CASSPWDSIYNSPLHF | TGTGCCAGCAGCCCGTGGGACAGTATCTATAATTCACCCCTCCACTTT
TRBJ2-3 | NA | NA | TRBV6-5 | CASSYSRLQTDTQYF | TGTGCCAGCAGTTACTCGAGACTCCAAACAGATACGCAGTATTTT
TRBJ1-2 | few | NA | TRBV9 | CASSPFSSAGEYGYTF | TGTGCCAGCAGCCCCTTTAGTAGTGCAGGGGAATATGGCTACACCTTC
TRBJ2-3 | NA | TRBD2 | TRBV18 | CASSPQAGQGTDTQYF | TGTGCCAGCTCACCTCAAGCGGGGCAGGGTACAGATACGCAGTATTTT
TRBJ2-5 | NA | TRBD2 | TRBV27 | CASSSLLAGGRETQYF | TGTGCCAGCAGTTCCCTTCTAGCGGGGGGAAGGGAGACCCAGTACTTC
TRBJ1-5 | NA | NA | TRBV18 | CASSPNPSQPQHF | TGTGCCAGCTCACCAAATCCCAGTCAGCCCCAGCATTTT
TRBJ2-2 | NA | TRBD1 | TRBV4-1 | CASSQEGGQGGFGELFF | TGCGCCAGCAGCCAAGAGGGAGGACAGGGGGGTTTCGGGGAGCTGTTTTTT
TRBJ1-5 | NA | NA | TRBV28 | CASILMGLDQPQHF | TGTGCCAGCATACTTATGGGGCTAGATCAGCCCCAGCATTTT
TRBJ2-5 | NA | TRBD2 | TRBV7-2 | CASSLVSGGQETQYF | TGTGCCAGCAGCTTAGTTTCCGGGGGGCAAGAGACCCAGTACTTC
TRBJ2-3 | NA | NA | TRBV7-2 | CASRPGGRGDTDTQYF | TGTGCCAGCAGACCAGGGGGGCGGGGGGACACAGATACGCAGTATTTT
TRBJ1-1 | NA | NA | TRBV3-1/TRBV3-2 | CASSQARRDTEAFF | TGTGCCAGCAGCCAAGCACGGAGAGACACTGAAGCTTTCTTT
TRBJ2-5 | once | NA | TRBV6-5 | CASSYRGETQYF | TGTGCCAGCAGTTACAGGGGGGAGACCCAGTACTTC
TRBJ2-1 | NA | TRBD1 | TRBV19 | CASSPLRGTGGYNEQFF | TGTGCCAGTAGTCCGCTCCGGGGGACAGGGGGCTACAATGAGCAGTTCTTC
TRBJ1-2 | few | NA | TRBV27 | CASAPDRAGSGYTF | TGTGCCAGCGCCCCCGACCGAGCGGGCTCTGGCTACACCTTC
TRBJ1-6 | NA | TRBD1 | TRBV3-1/TRBV3-2 | CASSFGQENSPLHF | TGTGCCAGCAGTTTTGGACAGGAAAATTCACCCCTCCACTTT
TRBJ1-2 | NA | NA | TRBV28 | CASTKSGGRHYGYTF | TGTGCCAGCACCAAATCGGGGGGCAGGCACTATGGCTACACCTTC
TRBJ1-6 | NA | TRBD1 | TRBV7-6 | CASSSPRGGQGPSGNSPLHF | TGTGCCAGCAGCTCGCCCAGGGGGGGACAGGGGCCCTCGGGTAATTCACCCCTCCACTTT
TRBJ1-5 | few | NA | TRBV12-5 | CASAAEGSQPQHF | TGTGCTAGTGCAGCGGAAGGCTCTCAGCCCCAGCATTTT
TRBJ1-2 | once | NA | TRBV20-1 | CSASLRTDYGYTF | TGCAGTGCTAGTCTTAGGACAGACTATGGCTACACCTTC
TRBJ1-1 | once | TRBD1 | TRBV27 | CASSLWGTGRNTEAFF | TGTGCCAGCAGTTTATGGGGGACAGGGAGGAACACTGAAGCTTTCTTT
TRBJ2-7 | NA | NA | TRBV5-1 | CASSYDGGGEQYF | TGCGCCAGCAGCTATGACGGAGGCGGCGAGCAGTACTTC
TRBJ1-2 | NA | NA | TRBV15 | CATSREGAHGYTF | TGTGCCACCAGCAGAGAGGGGGCTCATGGCTACACCTTC
TRBJ1-1 | NA | NA | TRBV6-2/TRBV6-3 | CASSYSRGTEAFF | TGTGCCAGCAGTTACTCGCGGGGAACTGAAGCTTTCTTT
TRBJ2-3 | NA | NA | TRBV7-9 | CASSFQGPSTDTQYF | TGTGCCAGCAGCTTCCAGGGTCCTAGCACAGATACGCAGTATTTT